Given below is one T cell receptor beta chain in context. Its specificity is unknown. The authors diagnosed from clinical symptoms, serum thyroxine, TRAb, thyroid ultrasound and orbital computed tomography. The CDR3 is made up of 16 amino acids. Germline loops: CDR1 SGHTA, CDR2 FQGNSA. V lost 5 bases and J lost 0, with 17 bases in between. Amplified TCR beta CDR3 regions were obtained using RNA transcripts as template. First-round RT-PCR used HTBI primers; second-round multiplex PCR followed. MiXCR, run by TCRdb on the multiplex PCR reads, gives a single entry per CDR3 protein. The table records roughly 700,000 distinct CDR3 sequences, roughly 41% of them present only once. This sample was taken from a study of Graves' ophthalmopathy and Graves' hyperthyroidism. Points from the study as a whole: Also, most clonotypes expanded in the thyroid above 0.001 frequency appeared in blood.

Sequenced input: peripheral blood. This chain joins TRBV7-2 and TRBJ2-7; D unclear. The clonotype comes from an adult man with Graves' ophthalmopathy. CDR3 region: CASSQGVGVSSYEQYF. CDR3 sequence (DNA): TGTGCCAGCAGCCAAGGAGTTGGCGTAAGCTCCTACGAGCAGTACTTC.